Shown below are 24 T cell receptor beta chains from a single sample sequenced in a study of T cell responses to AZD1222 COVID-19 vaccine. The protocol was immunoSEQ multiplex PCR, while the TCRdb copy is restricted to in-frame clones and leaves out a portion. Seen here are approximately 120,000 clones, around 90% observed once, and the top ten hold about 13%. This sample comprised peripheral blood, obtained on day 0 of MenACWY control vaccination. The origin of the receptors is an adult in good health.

The CDR3 region has the DNA TGTGCCAGCAGTTTTCGGGGGGCCGGTCCTTATGGCTACACCTTC. Translation gives CASSFRGAGPYGYTF. V gene TRBV28 combines with J gene TRBJ1-2, with a weak D call TRBD1 (6 bases). Per the germline V gene, CDR1 is MDHEN and CDR2 is SYDVKM. This CDR3 region has 15 residues. V dropped 3 bases and J dropped 5 bases, with 16 bases sitting between them.

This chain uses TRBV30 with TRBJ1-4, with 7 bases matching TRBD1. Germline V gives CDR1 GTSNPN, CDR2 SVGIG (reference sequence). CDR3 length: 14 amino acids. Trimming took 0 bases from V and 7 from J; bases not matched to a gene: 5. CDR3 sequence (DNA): TGTGCCTGGAGTGTAAGACAGGGTGGTGAAAAACTGTTTTTT. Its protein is CAWSVRQGGEKLFF.

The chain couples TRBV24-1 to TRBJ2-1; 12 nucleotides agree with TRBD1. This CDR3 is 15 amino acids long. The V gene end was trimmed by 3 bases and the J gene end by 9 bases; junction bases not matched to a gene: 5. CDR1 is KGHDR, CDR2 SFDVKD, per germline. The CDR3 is CATSDPGTGGGEQFF. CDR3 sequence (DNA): TGTGCCACCAGTGATCCCGGGACAGGGGGCGGTGAGCAGTTCTTC.

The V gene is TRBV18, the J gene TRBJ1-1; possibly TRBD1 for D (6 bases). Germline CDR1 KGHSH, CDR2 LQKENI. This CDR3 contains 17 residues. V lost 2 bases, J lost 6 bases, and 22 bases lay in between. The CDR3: CASSPLGGDTSGPEAFF. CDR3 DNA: TGTGCCAGCTCACCATTAGGTGGGGACACTTCAGGGCCTGAAGCTTTCTTT.

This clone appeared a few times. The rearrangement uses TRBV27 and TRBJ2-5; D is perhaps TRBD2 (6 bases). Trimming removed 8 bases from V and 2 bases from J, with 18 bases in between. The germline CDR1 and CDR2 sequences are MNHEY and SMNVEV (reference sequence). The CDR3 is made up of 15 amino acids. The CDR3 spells CASHPSQGGQETQYF. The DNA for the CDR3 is TGTGCCAGCCACCCTTCGCAGGGAGGTCAAGAGACCCAGTACTTC.

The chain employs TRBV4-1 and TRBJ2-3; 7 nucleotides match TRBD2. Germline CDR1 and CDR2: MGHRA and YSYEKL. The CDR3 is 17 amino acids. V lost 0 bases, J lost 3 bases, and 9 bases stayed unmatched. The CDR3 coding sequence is TGCGCCAGCAGCCAAGAACTCAGCGGGGAGGGTACAGATACGCAGTATTTT. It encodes CASSQELSGEGTDTQYF.

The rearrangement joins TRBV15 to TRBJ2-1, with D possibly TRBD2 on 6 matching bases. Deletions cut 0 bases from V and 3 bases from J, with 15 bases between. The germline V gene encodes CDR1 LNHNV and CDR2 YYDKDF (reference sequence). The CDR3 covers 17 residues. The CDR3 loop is CATSRDSPLASYNEQFF. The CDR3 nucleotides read TGTGCCACCAGCAGAGATAGTCCACTAGCCAGCTACAATGAGCAGTTCTTC. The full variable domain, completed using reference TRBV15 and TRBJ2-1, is DAMVIQNPRYQVTQFGKPVTLSCSQTLNHNVMYWYQQKSSQAPKLLFHYYDKDFNNEADTPDNFQSRRPNTSFCFLDIRSPGLGDTAMYLCATSRDSPLASYNEQFFGPGTRLTVL.

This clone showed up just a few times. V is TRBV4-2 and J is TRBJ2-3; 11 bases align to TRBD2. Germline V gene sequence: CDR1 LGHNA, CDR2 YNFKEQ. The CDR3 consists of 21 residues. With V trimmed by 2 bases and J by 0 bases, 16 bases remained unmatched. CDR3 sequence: CASSQRTTSGRGTTSTDTQYF. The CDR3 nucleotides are TGTGCCAGCAGCCAACGAACTACTAGCGGGAGAGGGACTACTAGCACAGATACGCAGTATTTT.

The DNA of the CDR3 is TGTGCCAGCAGCTTGAGGACGGATTCCTATAATTCACCCCTCCACTTT. This sequence encodes CASSLRTDSYNSPLHF. The V call is TRBV5-5, the J call TRBJ1-6, with D hard to call. The CDR3 extends over 16 amino acids. CDR1 SGHKS and CDR2 YYEKEE come from the germline V gene (reference sequence). V was clipped by 1 base and J by 1 base, with 9 bases between them.

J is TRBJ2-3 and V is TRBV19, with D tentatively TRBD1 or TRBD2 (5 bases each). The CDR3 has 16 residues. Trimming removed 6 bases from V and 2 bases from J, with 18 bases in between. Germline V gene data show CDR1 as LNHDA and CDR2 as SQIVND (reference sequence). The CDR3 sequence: CASRLWGRPNTDTQYF. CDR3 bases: TGTGCCAGTAGGCTTTGGGGACGTCCAAACACAGATACGCAGTATTTT.

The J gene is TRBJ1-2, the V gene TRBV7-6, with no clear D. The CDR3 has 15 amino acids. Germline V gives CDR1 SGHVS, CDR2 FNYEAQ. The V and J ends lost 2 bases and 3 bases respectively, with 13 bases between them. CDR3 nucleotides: TGTGCCAGCAGCTTATCGCCCAAGCGCGACTATGGCTACACCTTC. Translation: CASSLSPKRDYGYTF.

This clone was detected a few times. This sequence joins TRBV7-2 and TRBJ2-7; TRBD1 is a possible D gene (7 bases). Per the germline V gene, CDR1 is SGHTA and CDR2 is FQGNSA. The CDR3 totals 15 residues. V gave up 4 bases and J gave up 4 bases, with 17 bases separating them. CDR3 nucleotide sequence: TGTGCCAGCAGCTCCCAGGGGGGACAACTGTACGAGCAGTACTTC. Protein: CASSSQGGQLYEQYF. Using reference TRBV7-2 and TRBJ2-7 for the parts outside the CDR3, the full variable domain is GAGVSQSPSNKVTEKGKDVELRCDPISGHTALYWYRQSLGQGLEFLIYFQGNSAPDKSGLPSDRFSAERTGGSVSTLTIQRTQQEDSAVYLCASSSQGGQLYEQYFGPGTRLTVT.

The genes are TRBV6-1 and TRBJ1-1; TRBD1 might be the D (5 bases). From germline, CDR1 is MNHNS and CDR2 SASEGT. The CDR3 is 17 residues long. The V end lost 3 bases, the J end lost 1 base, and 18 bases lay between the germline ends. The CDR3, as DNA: TGTGCCAGCAGTGAGATAGGGGCGAACTCACAGAACACTGAAGCTTTCTTT. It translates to CASSEIGANSQNTEAFF.

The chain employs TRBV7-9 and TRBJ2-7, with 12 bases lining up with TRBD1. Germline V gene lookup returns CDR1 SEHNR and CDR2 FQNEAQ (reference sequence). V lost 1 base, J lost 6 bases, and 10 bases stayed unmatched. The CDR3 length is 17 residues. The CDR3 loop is CASSLGAGGQGALEQYF. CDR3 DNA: TGTGCCAGCAGCTTAGGGGCAGGGGGACAGGGGGCTCTCGAGCAGTACTTC.

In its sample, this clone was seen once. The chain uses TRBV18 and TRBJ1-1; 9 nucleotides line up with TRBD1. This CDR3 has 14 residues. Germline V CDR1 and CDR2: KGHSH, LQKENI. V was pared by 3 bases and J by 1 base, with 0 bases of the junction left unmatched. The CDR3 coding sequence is TGTGCCAGCTCACCGGGACAGGGGAACACTGAAGCTTTCTTT. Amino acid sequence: CASSPGQGNTEAFF.

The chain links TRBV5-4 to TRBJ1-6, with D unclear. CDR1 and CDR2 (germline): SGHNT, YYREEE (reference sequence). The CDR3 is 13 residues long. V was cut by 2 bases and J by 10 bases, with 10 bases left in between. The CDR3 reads CASSFGVRSPLHF. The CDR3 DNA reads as TGTGCCAGCAGCTTCGGGGTGAGGTCACCCCTCCACTTT.

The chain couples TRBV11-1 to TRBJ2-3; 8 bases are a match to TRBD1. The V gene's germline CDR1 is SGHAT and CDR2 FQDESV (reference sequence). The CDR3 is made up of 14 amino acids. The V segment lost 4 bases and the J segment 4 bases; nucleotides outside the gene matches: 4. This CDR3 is CASSWTGFADTQYF. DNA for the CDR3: TGTGCCAGCAGCTGGACAGGGTTCGCAGATACGCAGTATTTT.

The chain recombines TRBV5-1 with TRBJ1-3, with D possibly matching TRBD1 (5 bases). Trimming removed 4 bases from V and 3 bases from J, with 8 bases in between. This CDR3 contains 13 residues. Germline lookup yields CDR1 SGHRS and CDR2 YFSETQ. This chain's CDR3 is CASSPGDGNTIYF. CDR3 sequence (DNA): TGCGCCAGCAGCCCGGGGGATGGAAACACCATATATTTT.

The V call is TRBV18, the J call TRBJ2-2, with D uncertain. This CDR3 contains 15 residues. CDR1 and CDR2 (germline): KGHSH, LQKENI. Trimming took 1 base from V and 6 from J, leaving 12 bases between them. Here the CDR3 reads CASSPQGLGSGELFF. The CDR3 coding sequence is TGTGCCAGCTCACCACAAGGCCTCGGTTCCGGGGAGCTGTTTTTT.

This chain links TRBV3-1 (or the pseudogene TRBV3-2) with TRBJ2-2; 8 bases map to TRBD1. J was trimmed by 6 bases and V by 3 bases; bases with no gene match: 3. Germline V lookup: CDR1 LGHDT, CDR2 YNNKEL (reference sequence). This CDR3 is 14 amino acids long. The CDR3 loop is CASSHNRGAGELFF. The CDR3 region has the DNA TGTGCCAGCAGCCATAACAGGGGGGCCGGGGAGCTGTTTTTT.

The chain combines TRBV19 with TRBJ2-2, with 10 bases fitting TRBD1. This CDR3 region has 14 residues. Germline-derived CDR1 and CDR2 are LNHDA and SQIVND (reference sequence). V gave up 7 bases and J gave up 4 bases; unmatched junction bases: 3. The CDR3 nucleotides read TGTGCCAGTACGGGACAGGGGACCACCGGGGAGCTGTTTTTT. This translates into CASTGQGTTGELFF. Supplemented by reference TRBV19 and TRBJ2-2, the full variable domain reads DGGITQSPKYLFRKEGQNVTLSCEQNLNHDAMYWYRQDPGQGLRLIYYSQIVNDFQKGDIAEGYSVSREKKESFPLTVTSAQKNPTAFYLCASTGQGTTGELFFGEGSRLTVL.

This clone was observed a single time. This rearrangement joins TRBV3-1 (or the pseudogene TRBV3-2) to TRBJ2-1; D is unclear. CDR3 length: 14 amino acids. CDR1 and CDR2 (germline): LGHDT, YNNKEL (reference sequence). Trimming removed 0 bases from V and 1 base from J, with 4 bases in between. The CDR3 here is CASSQEGSYNEQFF. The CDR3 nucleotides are TGTGCCAGCAGCCAAGAAGGATCCTACAATGAGCAGTTCTTC.

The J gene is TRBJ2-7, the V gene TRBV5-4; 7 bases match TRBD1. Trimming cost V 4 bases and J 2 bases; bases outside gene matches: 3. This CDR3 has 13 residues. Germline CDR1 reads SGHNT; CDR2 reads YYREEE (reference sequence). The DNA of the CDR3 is TGTGCCAGCAGCCCCGACAGGGCCTACGAGCAGTACTTC. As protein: CASSPDRAYEQYF.

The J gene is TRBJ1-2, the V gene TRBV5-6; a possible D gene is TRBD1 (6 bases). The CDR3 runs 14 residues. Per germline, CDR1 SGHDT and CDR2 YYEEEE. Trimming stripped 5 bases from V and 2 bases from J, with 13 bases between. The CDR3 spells CASRSYTGNYGYTF. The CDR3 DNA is TGTGCCAGCAGGTCTTATACAGGGAACTATGGCTACACCTTC. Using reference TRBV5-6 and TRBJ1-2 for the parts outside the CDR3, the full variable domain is DAGVTQSPTHLIKTRGQQVTLRCSPKSGHDTVSWYQQALGQGPQFIFQYYEEEERQRGNFPDRFSGHQFPNYSSELNVNALLLGDSALYLCASRSYTGNYGYTFGSGTRLTVV.